Below, 29 T cell receptor beta chains from the same sample are listed, as sequenced in a study of T-cell reconstitution after alpha-beta-depleted transplantation in children. Unique molecular identifiers were incorporated during preparation of the TCRbeta library. MiXCR was run by TCRdb on the PCR reads, yielding one entry per CDR3 protein. The sample has about 300,000 distinct CDR3 sequences, around 10% seen once. The specimen was PBMCs, collected before TCRalphabeta/CD19-depleted stem cell transplant. The source of these receptors is a boy under two years old with acute myeloid leukemia, due to receive a stem cell transplant.

V is TRBV11-3 and J is TRBJ2-5; no definite D call. V shed 3 bases and J shed 2 bases, with 16 bases lying between them. The CDR3 covers 16 residues. CDR1 is SGHNT and CDR2 is YENEEA in the germline V gene. The CDR3 DNA reads as TGTGCCAGCAGCTTCTTTGGTCTAGGGCCACAAGAGACCCAGTACTTC. This codes for CASSFFGLGPQETQYF.

This clonotype was seen many times. The J gene is TRBJ2-3, the V gene TRBV28, with D possibly being TRBD2 (5 bases). CDR3 length: 16 amino acids. V was shortened by 3 bases and J by 2 bases, with 15 bases between the two germline ends. From germline, CDR1 is MDHEN and CDR2 SYDVKM. CDR3 sequence: CASSFFRRVLTDTQYF. The CDR3 nucleotides read TGTGCCAGCAGTTTTTTTCGGCGGGTCCTCACAGATACGCAGTATTTT.

In this sample, this clonotype turned up many times. This rearrangement joins TRBV21-1 to TRBJ2-1. TRBV21-1 is reported as a pseudogene. The CDR3 runs 19 residues. The CDR3 here is CASSKAPSSSPCSYNEQFF. CDR3 DNA sequence: TGTGCCAGCAGCAAAGCCCCTTCGAGTAGCCCATGCTCCTACAATGAGCAGTTCTTC.

In this sample, this clonotype turned up many times. The J gene is TRBJ2-1, the V gene TRBV12-3 or TRBV12-4; TRBD2 matches at 10 bases. CDR3 size: 15 residues. With 3 bases clipped from V and 6 bases from J, the junction kept 5 bases outside the gene matches. CDR3 bases: TGTGCCAGCAGTTTTCTAGCGGGAGAACCCAATGAGCAGTTCTTC. This encodes CASSFLAGEPNEQFF.

This clonotype was seen at least ten times. This sequence joins TRBV7-8 and TRBJ2-3, with 7 nucleotides matching TRBD1. Germline-derived CDR1 and CDR2 are SGHVS and FQNEAQ. This CDR3 comprises 13 residues. V lost 7 bases to trimming and J lost 13 bases; unmatched junction nucleotides: 14. Here the CDR3 reads CASTIGAVQGEYF. The DNA for the CDR3 is TGTGCCAGCACCATTGGGGCTGTTCAGGGGGAGTATTTT. Full variable domain (rest looked up from reference TRBV7-8 and TRBJ2-3): GAGVSQSPRYKVAKRGQDVALRCDPISGHVSLFWYQQALGQGPEFLTYFQNEAQLDKSGLPSDRFFAERPEGSVSTLKIQRTQQEDSAVYLCASTIGAVQGEYFGPGTRLTVL.

This clonotype occurred a few times. The chain uses TRBV10-3 and TRBJ2-7; D is uncertain. The CDR3 length is 16 residues. V dropped 5 bases and J dropped 7 bases, with 24 bases sitting between them. Germline V gene sequence: CDR1 ENHRY, CDR2 SYGVKD. CDR3 nucleotide sequence: TGTGCCATCAGTTGGCAGGCCTCCCCCTTAGGGAATGAGCAGTACTTC. Protein product: CAISWQASPLGNEQYF.

In DNA, the CDR3 is TGTGCCAGCAGCTTAGGAACAAAGGAGTGGGTCACCGTTTCGAACACCGGGGAGCTGTTTTTT. Its translation: CASSLGTKEWVTVSNTGELFF. V usage is TRBV11-1 and J usage is TRBJ2-2; D is ambiguous. There are 21 residues in the CDR3. V dropped 1 base and J dropped 0 bases, with 24 bases sitting between them. Per germline, CDR1 SGHAT and CDR2 FQDESV (reference sequence). The variable domain in full, completed from reference TRBV11-1 and TRBJ2-2, reads EAEVAQSPRYKITEKSQAVAFWCDPISGHATLYWYRQILGQGPELLVQFQDESVVDDSQLPKDRFSAERLKGVDSTLKIQPAELGDSAMYLCASSLGTKEWVTVSNTGELFFGEGSRLTVL.

This clonotype occurred many times. V and J are TRBV3-1 and TRBJ2-1; a possible D gene is TRBD1 (6 bases). The germline CDR1 and CDR2 sequences are LGHDT and YNNKEL (reference sequence). Trimming took 4 bases from V and 3 from J, leaving 16 bases between them. This CDR3 has 16 residues. The CDR3 DNA reads TGTGCCAGCAGCCGACTTTGGACAGAAGTCTACAATGAGCAGTTCTTC. Protein: CASSRLWTEVYNEQFF.

Ten or more counts support this clonotype. This sequence joins TRBV11-2 and TRBJ2-1; D remains unclear. Germline CDR1 SGHAT, CDR2 FQNNGV. Trimming removed 1 base at V and 6 bases at J, with 10 bases between. This CDR3 is built from 14 residues. CDR3 nucleotide sequence: TGTGCCAGCAGCTTAGTCCGCCTAGGCAATGAGCAGTTCTTC. Protein sequence: CASSLVRLGNEQFF.

This clonotype has a count of ten or more. The V gene is TRBV28, the J gene TRBJ2-3; D is unresolved. V was clipped by 8 bases and J by 1 base, with 19 bases between them. CDR1 MDHEN and CDR2 SYDVKM come from the germline V gene. The CDR3 is made up of 16 amino acids. CDR3 sequence: CASAPPQAWGTDTQYF. CDR3 coding DNA: TGTGCCAGCGCTCCTCCCCAGGCGTGGGGCACAGATACGCAGTATTTT.

This clonotype was picked up many times. The chain carries TRBV4-3 and TRBJ2-7; 10 nucleotides align to TRBD2. The CDR3 is made up of 16 amino acids. Losses at the gene ends were 1 base for V and 6 bases for J; bases not matched to a gene: 9. Germline CDR1 and CDR2: LGHNA and YSLEER. CDR3 residues: CASSQGVLAGAGEQYF. The DNA for the CDR3 is TGCGCCAGCAGCCAAGGGGTTCTAGCGGGGGCAGGCGAGCAGTACTTC.

The sample holds many counts of this clonotype. V gene TRBV20-1 combines with J gene TRBJ2-5, with 11 bases lining up with TRBD2. Germline-derived CDR1 and CDR2 are DFQATT and SNEGSKA (reference sequence). Trimming removed 1 base from V and 4 bases from J; junction bases left unmatched: 14. The CDR3 runs 18 residues. The DNA of the CDR3 is TGCAGTGCTAGAGGCGGCACTAGCGGGAGACGGATGCGAGAGACCCAGTACTTC. Its translation is CSARGGTSGRRMRETQYF.

Concerning this clonotype: A much larger clone is a single base away; this may be a read error. The V call is TRBV7-9, the J call TRBJ2-1; D is uncertain. V was shortened by 7 bases and J by 4 bases, with 11 bases between the two germline ends. Per germline, CDR1 SEHNR and CDR2 FQNEAQ (reference sequence). The CDR3 has 13 amino acids. CDR3 sequence reads: CASNSPRYNEQFF. Written as DNA, the CDR3 is TGTGCCAGCAACTCCCCAAGGTACAATGAGCAGTTCTTC. Filled out from reference TRBV7-9 and TRBJ2-1, the complete variable domain reads DTGVSQNPRHKITKRGQNVTFRCDPISEHNRLYWYRQTLGQGPEFLTYFQNEAQLEKSRLLSDRFSAERPKGSFSTLEIQRTEQGDSAMYLCASNSPRYNEQFFGPGTRLTVL.

The V call is TRBV5-4, the J call TRBJ2-1, with D unclear. Trimming pared 5 bases from V and 10 bases from J, leaving 13 bases between. Germline CDR1 reads SGHNT; CDR2 reads YYREEE (reference sequence). The CDR3 length is 12 residues. For the CDR3, the DNA is TGTGCCAGCAGAGATGACTCCAAGGAGCAGTTCTTC. Its translation: CASRDDSKEQFF.

This clonotype has just a few counts. The chain recombines TRBV20-1 with TRBJ2-7; 8 bases match TRBD2. Germline V gene data show CDR1 as DFQATT and CDR2 as SNEGSKA (reference sequence). The CDR3 covers 13 residues. With 4 bases clipped from V and 3 bases from J, the junction kept 5 bases outside the gene matches. CDR3: CSATGTSDYEQYF. As DNA, the CDR3 is TGCAGTGCTACGGGGACTAGTGACTACGAGCAGTACTTC.

Only a few counts were recorded for this clonotype. J is TRBJ2-5 and V is TRBV18, with a possible D match to TRBD1 (6 bases). The CDR3 spans 14 residues. Between the trimmed V and J ends, which lost 3 bases and 4 bases, there was a span of 12 bases. From germline, CDR1 is KGHSH and CDR2 LQKENI. CDR3 in amino acids: CASSPVRGGETQYF. The CDR3 DNA reads as TGTGCCAGCTCACCGGTCAGGGGCGGAGAGACCCAGTACTTC.

This clonotype was seen at least ten times. The chain combines TRBV4-3 with TRBJ2-3, with 14 nucleotides matching TRBD2. Germline V gene sequence: CDR1 LGHNA, CDR2 YSLEER. This CDR3 contains 17 residues. Trimming took 1 base from V and 4 from J; bases not matched to a gene: 4. CDR3 loop: CASSQGLAGGQADTQYF. As DNA, the CDR3 is TGCGCCAGCAGCCAAGGACTAGCGGGAGGGCAAGCAGATACGCAGTATTTT.

About this clonotype itself: This clone may be a read error of a much larger clone one base away. CDR3 bases: TGTGCCAGCAGGCCCAATAGGGACAGGGATGAAAACCTGTTTTTT. Its protein is CASRPNRDRDENLFF. This sequence joins TRBV28 and TRBJ1-4; 9 positions agree with TRBD1. Germline CDR1 reads MDHEN; CDR2 reads SYDVKM. This CDR3 has 15 amino acids.

This clonotype was seen ten or more times. The chain joins TRBV24-1 to TRBJ2-3; D is ambiguous. Germline V gives CDR1 KGHDR, CDR2 SFDVKD. Trimming stripped 3 bases from V and 8 bases from J, with 20 bases between. The CDR3 consists of 16 residues. This CDR3 reads CATSDALEGLVATQYF. CDR3 bases: TGTGCCACCAGTGATGCCCTAGAAGGTCTAGTTGCTACGCAGTATTTT.

There are many counts of this clonotype. V and J are TRBV5-1 and TRBJ2-3, with D tentatively TRBD2 (6 bases). This CDR3 spans 15 amino acids. V lost 4 bases and J 1 base, leaving 13 bases between the germline ends. Germline assignment: CDR1 SGHRS and CDR2 YFSETQ. The CDR3 sequence: CASSTTRTRTDTQYF. The CDR3 nucleotides read TGCGCCAGCAGCACGACTAGAACTCGCACAGATACGCAGTATTTT.

Ten or more counts support this clonotype. The J gene is TRBJ2-4, the V gene TRBV7-9, with a possible D match to TRBD2 (5 bases). The CDR3 sequence is 13 residues long. Germline values: CDR1 SEHNR, CDR2 FQNEAQ (reference sequence). V was shortened by 5 bases and J by 4 bases, with 9 bases between the two germline ends. The CDR3 here is CASSNPGKNIQYF. In DNA form, the CDR3 reads TGTGCCAGCAGCAATCCGGGGAAAAACATTCAGTACTTC.

This clonotype has ten or more counts. The chain links TRBV5-1 to TRBJ1-1; 8 positions agree with TRBD1. Germline-derived CDR1 and CDR2 are SGHRS and YFSETQ. This CDR3 comprises 14 residues. V dropped 0 bases and J dropped 4; count of bases not matched to a gene: 2. The DNA for the CDR3 is TGCGCCAGCAGCTTGGAACAGGGGGTCACTGAAGCTTTCTTT. It yields the protein CASSLEQGVTEAFF.

The chain couples TRBV29-1 to TRBJ2-1; D uncertain. V lost 2 bases and J 4 bases, leaving 12 bases between the germline ends. Germline V gives CDR1 SQVTM, CDR2 ANQGSEA. This CDR3 contains 14 residues. The CDR3 DNA reads as TGCAGCGTTGAATTGGGTCCTAAATACAATGAGCAGTTCTTC. Translation gives CSVELGPKYNEQFF.

This clonotype was found many times. The rearrangement joins TRBV12-3 or TRBV12-4 to TRBJ1-5; D not resolved. Trimming stripped 8 bases from V and 4 bases from J, with 9 bases between. The CDR3 consists of 12 residues. The CDR3 region has the DNA TGTGCCAGCCGGCTCCAAAATCAGCCCCAGCATTTT. It yields the protein CASRLQNQPQHF.

This rearrangement joins TRBV24-1 to TRBJ2-2; weak D call: TRBD2 (6 bases). Looked up from germline, CDR1 is KGHDR and CDR2 is SFDVKD. The CDR3 runs 15 residues. Trimming left V 4 bases short and J 2 bases short, with 10 bases between. The CDR3 DNA reads TGTGCCACCAGTGAAGCGGGCGGTAACACCGGGGAGCTGTTTTTT. This encodes CATSEAGGNTGELFF.

This clonotype has ten or more counts. The chain recombines TRBV7-9 with TRBJ2-5, with D possibly TRBD1 on 6 matching bases. CDR3 size: 14 residues. The V end lost 3 bases, the J end lost 2 bases, and 10 bases lay between the germline ends. CDR1 is SEHNR and CDR2 is FQNEAQ in the germline V gene (reference sequence). The CDR3 coding sequence is TGTGCCAGCAGCTTCCGGACAGAACAAGAGACCCAGTACTTC. Protein product: CASSFRTEQETQYF.

This clonotype appeared many times. The CDR3 region is CASSVTTSTDTQYF. CDR3 bases: TGTGCCAGCAGCGTTACGACAAGCACAGATACGCAGTATTTT. The J gene is TRBJ2-3, the V gene TRBV12-3 or TRBV12-4; D gene uncertain. CDR3 length: 14 amino acids. Trimming left V 6 bases short and J 0 bases short, with 10 bases between.

This clonotype was seen at least ten times. The chain has TRBV20-1 and TRBJ2-7; 9 bases agree with TRBD2. There are 15 residues in the CDR3. Germline CDR1 is DFQATT and CDR2 is SNEGSKA (reference sequence). V trimming: 1 base; J trimming: 0 bases; junction bases outside the gene matches: 4. The CDR3 DNA sequence: TGCAGTGCTAGAGGGGCGGGGGGGCCCTCCTACGAGCAGTACTTC. It yields the protein CSARGAGGPSYEQYF.

The table lists this clonotype with many counts. The chain uses TRBV7-2 and TRBJ2-3, with 7 bases lining up with TRBD2. V was pared by 5 bases and J by 5 bases, with 7 bases of the junction left unmatched. The CDR3 totals 14 residues. CDR1 is SGHTA and CDR2 is FQGNSA in the germline V gene. The CDR3 reads CASSPGTMGDTQYF. The CDR3 DNA sequence: TGTGCCAGCAGCCCCGGGACTATGGGAGATACGCAGTATTTT.